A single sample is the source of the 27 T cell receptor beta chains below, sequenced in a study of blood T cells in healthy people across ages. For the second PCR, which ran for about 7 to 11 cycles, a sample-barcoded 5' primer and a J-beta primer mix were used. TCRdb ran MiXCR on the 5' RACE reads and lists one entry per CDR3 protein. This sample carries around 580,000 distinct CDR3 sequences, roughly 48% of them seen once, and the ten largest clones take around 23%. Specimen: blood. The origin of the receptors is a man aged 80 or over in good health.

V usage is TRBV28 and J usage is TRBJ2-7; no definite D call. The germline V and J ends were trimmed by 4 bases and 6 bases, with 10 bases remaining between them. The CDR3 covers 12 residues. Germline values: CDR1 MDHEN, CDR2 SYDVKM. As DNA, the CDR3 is TGTGCCAGCAGTTCGGCAGAATTCGAGCAGTACTTC. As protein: CASSSAEFEQYF.

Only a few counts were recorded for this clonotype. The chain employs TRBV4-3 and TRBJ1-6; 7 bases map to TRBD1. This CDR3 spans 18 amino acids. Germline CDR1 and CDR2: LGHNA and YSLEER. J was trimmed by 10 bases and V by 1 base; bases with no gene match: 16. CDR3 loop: CASSQGVVTGTGKSPLHF. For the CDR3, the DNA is TGCGCCAGCAGCCAAGGGGTGGTGACAGGGACTGGGAAGTCACCCCTCCACTTT.

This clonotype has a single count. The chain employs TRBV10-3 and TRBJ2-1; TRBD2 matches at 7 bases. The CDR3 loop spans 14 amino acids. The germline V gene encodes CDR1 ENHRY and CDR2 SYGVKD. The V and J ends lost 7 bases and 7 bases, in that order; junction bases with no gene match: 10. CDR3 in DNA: TGTGCCATCAATGGGGGAGGGCCAAGGAATGAGCAGTTCTTC. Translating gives CAINGGGPRNEQFF.

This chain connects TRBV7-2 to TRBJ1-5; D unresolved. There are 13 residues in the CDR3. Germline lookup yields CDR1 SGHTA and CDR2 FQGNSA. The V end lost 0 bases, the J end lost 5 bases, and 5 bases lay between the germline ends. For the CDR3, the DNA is TGTGCCAGCAGCTTAGCGCGTTATCAGCCCCAGCATTTT. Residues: CASSLARYQPQHF.

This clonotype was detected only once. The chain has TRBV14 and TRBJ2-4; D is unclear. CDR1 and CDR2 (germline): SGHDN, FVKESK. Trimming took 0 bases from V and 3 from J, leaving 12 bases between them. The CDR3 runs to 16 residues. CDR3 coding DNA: TGTGCCAGCAGCCAAGATCAAAGGGTGGGCAAAAACATTCAGTACTTC. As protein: CASSQDQRVGKNIQYF.

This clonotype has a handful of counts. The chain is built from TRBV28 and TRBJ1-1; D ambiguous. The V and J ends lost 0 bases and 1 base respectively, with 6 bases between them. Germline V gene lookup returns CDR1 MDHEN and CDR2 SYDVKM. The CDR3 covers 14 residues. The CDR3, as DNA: TGTGCCAGCAGTTTATGGGCAGCGAACACTGAAGCTTTCTTT. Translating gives CASSLWAANTEAFF.

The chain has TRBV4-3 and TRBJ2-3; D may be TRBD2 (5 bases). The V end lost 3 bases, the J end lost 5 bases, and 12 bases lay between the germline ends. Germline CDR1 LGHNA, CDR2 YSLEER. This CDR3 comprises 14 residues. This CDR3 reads CASSHRMGRDTQYF. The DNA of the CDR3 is TGCGCCAGCAGCCACCGCATGGGGAGAGATACGCAGTATTTT.

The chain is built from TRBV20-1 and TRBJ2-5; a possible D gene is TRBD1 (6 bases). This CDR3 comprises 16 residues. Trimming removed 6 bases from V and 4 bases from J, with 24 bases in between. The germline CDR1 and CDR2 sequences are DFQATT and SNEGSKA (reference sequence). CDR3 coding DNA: TGCAGTGCCGTCCCGATTCGTACAGGCAGGGGAGAGACCCAGTACTTC. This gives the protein CSAVPIRTGRGETQYF.

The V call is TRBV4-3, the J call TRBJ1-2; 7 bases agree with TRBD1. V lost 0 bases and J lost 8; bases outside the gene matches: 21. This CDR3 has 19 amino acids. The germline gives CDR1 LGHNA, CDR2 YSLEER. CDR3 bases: TGCGCCAGCAGCCAAGATGCGGGGACCACCGGGACAGCAATGAGGGGCTACACCTTC. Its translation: CASSQDAGTTGTAMRGYTF.

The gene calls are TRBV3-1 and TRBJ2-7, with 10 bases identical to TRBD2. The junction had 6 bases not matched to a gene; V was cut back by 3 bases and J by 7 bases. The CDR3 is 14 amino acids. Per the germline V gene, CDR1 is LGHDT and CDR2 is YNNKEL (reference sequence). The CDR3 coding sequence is TGTGCCAGCAGCCAGCTAGCGGGAGCTAATGAGCAGTACTTC. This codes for CASSQLAGANEQYF.

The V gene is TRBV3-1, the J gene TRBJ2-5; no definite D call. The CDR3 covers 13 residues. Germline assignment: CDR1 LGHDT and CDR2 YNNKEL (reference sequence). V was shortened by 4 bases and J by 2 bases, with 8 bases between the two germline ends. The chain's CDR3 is CASSREFQETQYF. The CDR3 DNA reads TGTGCCAGCAGCCGCGAATTTCAAGAGACCCAGTACTTC.

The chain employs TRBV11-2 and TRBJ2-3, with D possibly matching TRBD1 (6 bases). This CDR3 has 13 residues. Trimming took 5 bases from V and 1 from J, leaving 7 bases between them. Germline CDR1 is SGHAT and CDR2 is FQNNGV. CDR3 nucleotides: TGTGCCAGCAGCGGACAGCGCACAGATACGCAGTATTTT. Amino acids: CASSGQRTDTQYF.

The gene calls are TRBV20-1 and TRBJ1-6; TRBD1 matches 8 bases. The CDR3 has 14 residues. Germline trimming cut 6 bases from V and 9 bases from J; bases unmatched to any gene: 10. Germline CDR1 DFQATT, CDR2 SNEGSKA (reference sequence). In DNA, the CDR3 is TGCAGTGCCCACCGGGACAGGTCGGCTTCACCCCTCCACTTT. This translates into CSAHRDRSASPLHF.

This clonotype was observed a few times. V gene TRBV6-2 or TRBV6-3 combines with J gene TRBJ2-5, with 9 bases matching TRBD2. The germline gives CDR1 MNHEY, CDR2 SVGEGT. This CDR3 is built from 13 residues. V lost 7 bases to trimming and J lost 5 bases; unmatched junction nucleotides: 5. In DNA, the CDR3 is TGTGCCAGCAACCTAGCGGGGACGGAGACCCAGTACTTC. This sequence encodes CASNLAGTETQYF.

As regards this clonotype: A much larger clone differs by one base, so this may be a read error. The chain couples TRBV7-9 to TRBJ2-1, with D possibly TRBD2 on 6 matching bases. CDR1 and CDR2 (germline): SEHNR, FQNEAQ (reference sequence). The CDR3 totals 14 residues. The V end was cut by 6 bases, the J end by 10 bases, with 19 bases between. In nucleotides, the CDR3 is TGTGCCAGCAGTCCTAGGACGGGAGTATACGAGCAGTTCTTC. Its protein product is CASSPRTGVYEQFF.

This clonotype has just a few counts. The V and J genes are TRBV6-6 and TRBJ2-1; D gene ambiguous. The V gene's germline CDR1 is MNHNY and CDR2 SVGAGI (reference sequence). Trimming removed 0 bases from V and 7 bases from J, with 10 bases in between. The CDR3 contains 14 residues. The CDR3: CASSYSRSVNEQFF. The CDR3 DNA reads TGTGCCAGCAGTTACTCGAGGAGTGTAAATGAGCAGTTCTTC.

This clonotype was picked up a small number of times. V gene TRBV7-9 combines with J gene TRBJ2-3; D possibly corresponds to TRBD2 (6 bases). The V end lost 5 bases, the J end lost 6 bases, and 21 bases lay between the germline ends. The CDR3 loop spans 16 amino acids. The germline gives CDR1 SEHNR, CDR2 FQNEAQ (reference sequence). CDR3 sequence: CASSGSGTWSIDTQYF. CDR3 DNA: TGTGCCAGCAGCGGCTCCGGGACTTGGAGTATTGATACGCAGTATTTT.

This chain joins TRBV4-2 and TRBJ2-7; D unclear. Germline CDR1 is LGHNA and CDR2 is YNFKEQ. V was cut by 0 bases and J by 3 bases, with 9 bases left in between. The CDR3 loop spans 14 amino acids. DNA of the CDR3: TGTGCCAGCAGCCAAGAGACCTTCCACTACGAGCAGTACTTC. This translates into CASSQETFHYEQYF.

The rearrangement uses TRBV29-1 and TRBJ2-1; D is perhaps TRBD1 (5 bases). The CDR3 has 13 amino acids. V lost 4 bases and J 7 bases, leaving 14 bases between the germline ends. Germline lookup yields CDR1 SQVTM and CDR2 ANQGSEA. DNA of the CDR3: TGCAGCGTTGCAGGGCCCCAAGGGAATGAGCAGTTCTTC. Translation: CSVAGPQGNEQFF.

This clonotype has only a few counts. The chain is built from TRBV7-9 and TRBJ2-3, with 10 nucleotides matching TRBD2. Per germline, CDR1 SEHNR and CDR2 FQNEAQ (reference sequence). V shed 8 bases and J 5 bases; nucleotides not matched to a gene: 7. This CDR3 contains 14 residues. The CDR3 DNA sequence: TGTGCCAGCGGACCGGGACTAGCGCAAGATACGCAGTATTTT. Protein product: CASGPGLAQDTQYF.

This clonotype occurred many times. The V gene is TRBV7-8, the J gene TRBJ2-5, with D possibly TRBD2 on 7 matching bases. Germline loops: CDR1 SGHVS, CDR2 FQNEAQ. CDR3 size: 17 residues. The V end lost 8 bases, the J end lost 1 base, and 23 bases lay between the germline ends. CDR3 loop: CASANGGQTTLQETQYF. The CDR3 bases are TGTGCCAGCGCCAACGGGGGGCAGACTACCCTCCAAGAGACCCAGTACTTC.

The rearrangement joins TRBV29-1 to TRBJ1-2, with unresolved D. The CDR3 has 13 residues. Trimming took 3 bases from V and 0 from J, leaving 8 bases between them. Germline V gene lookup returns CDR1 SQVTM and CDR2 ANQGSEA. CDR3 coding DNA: TGCAGCGTTGAGCGGCGAGCTAACTATGGCTACACCTTC. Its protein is CSVERRANYGYTF. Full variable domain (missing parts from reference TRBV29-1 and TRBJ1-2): SAVISQKPSRDICQRGTSLTIQCQVDSQVTMMFWYRQQPGQSLTLIATANQGSEATYESGFVIDKFPISRPNLTFSTLTVSNMSPEDSSIYLCSVERRANYGYTFGSGTRLTVV.

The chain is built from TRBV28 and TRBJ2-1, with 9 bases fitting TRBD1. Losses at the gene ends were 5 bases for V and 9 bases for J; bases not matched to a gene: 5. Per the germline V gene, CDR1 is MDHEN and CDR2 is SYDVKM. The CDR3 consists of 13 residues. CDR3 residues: CASSLDRGREQFF. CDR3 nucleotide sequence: TGTGCCAGCAGTCTGGACAGGGGACGTGAGCAGTTCTTC.

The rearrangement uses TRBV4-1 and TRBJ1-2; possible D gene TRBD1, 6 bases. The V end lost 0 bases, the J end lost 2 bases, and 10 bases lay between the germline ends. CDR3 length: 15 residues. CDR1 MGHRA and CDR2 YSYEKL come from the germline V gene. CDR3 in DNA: TGCGCCAGCAGCCAAGAAAAAGGGGGAAACTATGGCTACACCTTC. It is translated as CASSQEKGGNYGYTF.

CDR3 residues: CAISEAGSAWFF. The CDR3 DNA reads as TGTGCCATCAGTGAGGCGGGGTCAGCCTGGTTCTTC. This chain uses TRBV10-3 with TRBJ2-1; D possibly corresponds to TRBD2 (6 bases). Trimming took off 2 bases at V and 15 bases at J, with 14 bases between the two ends. The CDR3 has 12 amino acids. Germline CDR1 is ENHRY and CDR2 is SYGVKD.

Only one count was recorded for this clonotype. CDR3 in DNA: TGCAGTGCTAGATTCCGTCCGACCGCTCGAACCGGGGAGCTGTTTTTT. This gives the protein CSARFRPTARTGELFF. This chain joins TRBV20-1 and TRBJ2-2, with D uncertain. This CDR3 has 16 amino acids. V was shortened by 2 bases and J by 5 bases, with 18 bases between the two germline ends. From germline, CDR1 is DFQATT and CDR2 SNEGSKA (reference sequence).

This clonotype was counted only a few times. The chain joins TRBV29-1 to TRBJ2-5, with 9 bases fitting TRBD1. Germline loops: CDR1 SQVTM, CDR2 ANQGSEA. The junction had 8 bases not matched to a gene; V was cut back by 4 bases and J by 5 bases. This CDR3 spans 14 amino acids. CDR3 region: CSVATGGGSETQYF. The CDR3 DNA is TGCAGCGTTGCGACAGGGGGAGGCAGCGAGACCCAGTACTTC.